This T cell receptor beta chain was documented in a study of cytomegalovirus exposure and HLA in healthy donors. Assay used: immunoSEQ multiplex PCR; TCRdb lists only in-frame clones, some missing. The sample contains some 350,000 clones, approximately 86% of which appear only once. This clone has only a few counts. This CDR3 comprises 14 residues. Losses at the gene ends were 7 bases for V and 3 bases for J; bases not matched to a gene: 5. Germline CDR1 SNHLY, CDR2 FYNNEI. The TCR sequence derives from a woman under 40 in good health and CMV-seropositive. This sequence joins TRBV2 and TRBJ2-5; the match to TRBD2 covers 10 bases. Sequencing was carried out using PBMCs. The CDR3 bases are TGTGCCAGCACTTTCGGGACTAGCGAAGAGACCCAGTACTTC. Its protein product is CASTFGTSEETQYF.